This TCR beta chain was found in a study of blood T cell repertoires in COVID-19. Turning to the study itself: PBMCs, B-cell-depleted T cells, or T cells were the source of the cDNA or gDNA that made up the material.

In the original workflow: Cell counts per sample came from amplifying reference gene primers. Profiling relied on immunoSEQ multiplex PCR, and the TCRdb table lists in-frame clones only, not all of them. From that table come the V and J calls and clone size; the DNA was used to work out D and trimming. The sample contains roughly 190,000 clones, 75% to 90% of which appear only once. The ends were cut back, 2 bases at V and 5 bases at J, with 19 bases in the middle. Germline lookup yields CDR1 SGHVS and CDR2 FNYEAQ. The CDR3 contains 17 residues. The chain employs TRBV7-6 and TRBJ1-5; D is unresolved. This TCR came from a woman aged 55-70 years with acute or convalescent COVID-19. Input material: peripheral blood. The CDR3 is CASSLSSAPVGDQPQHF. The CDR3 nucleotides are TGTGCCAGCAGCTTAAGTTCCGCCCCAGTGGGCGATCAGCCCCAGCATTTT.